The clone carrying this T cell receptor beta chain was counted many times. TCRdb called the 5' RACE reads again in MiXCR, with one record for every CDR3 protein. The sample shows tens of thousands of distinct CDR3 sequences, approximately 13% of them seen only once. This sample stems from a study of early T cells in non-severe SARS-CoV-2 infection. Germline V gene data show CDR1 as SGHTA and CDR2 as FQGNSA. Trimming at V came to 7 bases and at J to 4 bases, leaving 14 bases not matched to a gene. This CDR3 comprises 17 residues. The chain recombines TRBV7-2 with TRBJ2-2, with 8 positions matching TRBD2. Sample: whole blood, taken at baseline. This TCR came from an adult who was a healthcare worker with PCR-confirmed SARS-CoV-2 infection or an uninfected control (not recorded which). The CDR3 here is CASIPSGGGFSTGELFF. DNA of the CDR3: TGTGCCAGCATCCCTTCGGGCGGGGGGTTTAGCACCGGGGAGCTGTTTTTT.